The 15 T cell receptor beta chains below all came from one sample that was sequenced in a study of T cell responses to AZD1222 COVID-19 vaccine. Profiling relied on immunoSEQ multiplex PCR, and the TCRdb table lists in-frame clones only, not all of them. The data show around 170,000 clones, about nine tenths seen once. Sequencing was performed on peripheral blood, taken 28 days after the second AZD1222 dose. All receptors derive from an adult who received the AZD1222 COVID-19 vaccine.

The V call is TRBV7-2, the J call TRBJ2-7; 9 bases line up with TRBD1. This CDR3 has 15 amino acids. Losses at the gene ends were 6 bases for V and 7 bases for J; bases not matched to a gene: 13. Germline-derived CDR1 and CDR2 are SGHTA and FQGNSA. The CDR3 DNA reads as TGTGCCAGCAGATTGGGGAGGACAGGGGTGGAAGAGCAGTACTTC. Encoded protein: CASRLGRTGVEEQYF.

The V call is TRBV21-1, the J call TRBJ1-5; TRBD1 reflects the table's D call only, with no check against the DNA. TRBV21-1 is classified as a pseudogene. The CDR3 is 15 amino acids. The CDR3 DNA reads as TGTGCCAGCATTTCGCACAATGTTATGGATCAGCCCCAGCATTTT. Residues: CASISHNVMDQPQHF.

Only one count was recorded for this clone. The chain is built from TRBV10-1 and TRBJ2-2; 14 nucleotides agree with TRBD2. The length of the CDR3 is 18 residues. Germline V CDR1 and CDR2: WNHNN, SYGVQD (reference sequence). J gave up 1 base and V 3 bases, and 4 bases lay outside the gene matches. CDR3 sequence: CASSDGTSGGQNTGELFF. The CDR3, as DNA: TGCGCCAGCAGTGACGGGACTAGCGGGGGCCAGAACACCGGGGAGCTGTTTTTT.

This chain uses TRBV30 with TRBJ1-2; TRBD1 matches at 8 bases. V shed 8 bases, J shed 8 bases, and the junction held 16 bases outside the gene matches. This CDR3 spans 14 amino acids. CDR1 and CDR2 (germline): GTSNPN, SVGIG (reference sequence). The CDR3 DNA is TGTGCCCAGGGACAGGTTTTTGGAGCTGTCGGCTACACCTTC. This translates into CAQGQVFGAVGYTF.

The V and J genes are TRBV7-9 and TRBJ1-1; 8 positions agree with TRBD1. CDR1 is SEHNR, CDR2 FQNEAQ, per germline (reference sequence). After removal of 1 base from V and 8 bases from J, the junction contained 6 bases not matched to a gene. This CDR3 contains 14 residues. This CDR3 is CASSLVGRGPEAFF. As DNA, the CDR3 is TGTGCCAGCAGCTTAGTCGGCAGGGGGCCCGAAGCTTTCTTT.

Here the CDR3 DNA reads TGTGCCAGCAGCAAAGACTGGGGGGGAGGGCCGGAGGAGCAGTACTTC. Its protein product is CASSKDWGGGPEEQYF. The chain is built from TRBV21-1 and TRBJ2-7; the table's D call, TRBD2, was not checked against the DNA. TRBV21-1 is shown as a pseudogene. This CDR3 contains 16 residues.

The chain is built from TRBV4-1 and TRBJ1-1, with 7 positions matching TRBD1. CDR3 length: 13 residues. Germline values: CDR1 MGHRA, CDR2 YSYEKL. The trim removed 2 bases at V and 8 bases at J, leaving 5 bases unmatched. The CDR3 coding sequence is TGCGCCAGCAGCCAATTACCGGGACAGGAAGCTTTCTTT. Translating it yields CASSQLPGQEAFF.

V usage is TRBV5-6 and J usage is TRBJ2-7; 11 bases align to TRBD1. The CDR3 loop spans 14 amino acids. The trim removed 6 bases at V and 12 bases at J, leaving 14 bases unmatched. Germline loops: CDR1 SGHDT, CDR2 YYEEEE. Written as DNA, the CDR3 is TGTGCCAGCATTAGGACAGGGGGCGCGGGACTAGTGTACTTC. It encodes CASIRTGGAGLVYF. Full variable domain (remainder filled in from reference TRBV5-6 and TRBJ2-7): DAGVTQSPTHLIKTRGQQVTLRCSPKSGHDTVSWYQQALGQGPQFIFQYYEEEERQRGNFPDRFSGHQFPNYSSELNVNALLLGDSALYLCASIRTGGAGLVYFGPGTRLTVT.

CDR3 sequence reads: CASSLYGDRGHSGNTIYF. The CDR3 DNA is TGTGCCAGCAGTTTATATGGGGACAGGGGTCATTCTGGAAACACCATATATTTT. The chain couples TRBV28 to TRBJ1-3, with 10 bases matching TRBD1. The trim removed 1 base at V and 1 base at J, leaving 7 bases unmatched. CDR1 MDHEN and CDR2 SYDVKM come from the germline V gene. The CDR3 has 18 amino acids. Drawing the rest from reference TRBV28 and TRBJ1-3, the complete variable domain is DVKVTQSSRYLVKRTGEKVFLECVQDMDHENMFWYRQDPGLGLRLIYFSYDVKMKEKGDIPEGYSVSREKKERFSLILESASTNQTSMYLCASSLYGDRGHSGNTIYFGEGSWLTVV.

This sequence joins TRBV12-3 or TRBV12-4 and TRBJ2-3; D ambiguous. The V end lost 3 bases, the J end lost 1 base, and 5 bases lay between the germline ends. The CDR3 contains 13 residues. The CDR3 DNA reads as TGTGCCAGCAGTTTTTTCGGCACAGATACGCAGTATTTT. Translated: CASSFFGTDTQYF.

The chain has TRBV12-5 and TRBJ2-1; TRBD2 matches at 8 bases. CDR1 and CDR2 (germline): LGHNT, FRNRAP. V lost 8 bases and J lost 12; bases outside the gene matches: 12. This CDR3 is built from 13 residues. The CDR3 nucleotides are TGTGCTAGTCAGATAGCGGGGATAAGGGGGCAGTTCTTC. Its protein is CASQIAGIRGQFF.

The chain couples TRBV19 to TRBJ1-6; tentative D call: TRBD1 (5 bases). Trimming pared 5 bases from V and 15 bases from J, leaving 20 bases between. The CDR3 extends over 14 amino acids. CDR1 and CDR2 from the germline V gene are LNHDA and SQIVND (reference sequence). The DNA of the CDR3 is TGTGCCAGTAGTCTGTCAACCGGGGCTTCTGGCCTCCACTTT. This translates into CASSLSTGASGLHF.

This chain links TRBV5-6 with TRBJ2-5, with D perhaps TRBD2 (5 bases). V shed 0 bases and J shed 0 bases, with 12 bases lying between them. Germline-derived CDR1 and CDR2 are SGHDT and YYEEEE. The CDR3 consists of 16 residues. Here the CDR3 reads CASSLVGLVYQETQYF. CDR3 in DNA: TGTGCCAGCAGCTTGGTTGGACTGGTGTACCAAGAGACCCAGTACTTC.

This clone appeared a single time. This chain links TRBV6-2 or TRBV6-3 with TRBJ2-5; the D gene is possibly TRBD2 (5 bases). Trimming removed 0 bases at V and 5 bases at J, with 13 bases between. The CDR3 loop spans 15 amino acids. Germline V gives CDR1 MNHEY, CDR2 SVGEGT. In DNA, the CDR3 is TGTGCCAGCAGTTACTCTGACACGAGAGGGGAGACCCAGTACTTC. Amino acid sequence: CASSYSDTRGETQYF.

The count of this clone is one. This chain uses TRBV7-3 with TRBJ2-7; D possibly corresponds to TRBD2 (5 bases). This CDR3 region has 14 residues. V was clipped by 5 bases and J by 3 bases, with 14 bases between them. The germline gives CDR1 SGHTA, CDR2 FQGTGA. Here the CDR3 reads CASSPTPGSYEQYF. CDR3 in DNA: TGTGCCAGCAGCCCGACCCCTGGGAGCTACGAGCAGTACTTC. Drawing the rest from reference TRBV7-3 and TRBJ2-7, the complete variable domain is GAGVSQTPSNKVTEKGKYVELRCDPISGHTALYWYRQSLGQGPEFLIYFQGTGAADDSGLPNDRFFAVRPEGSVSTLKIQRTERGDSAVYLCASSPTPGSYEQYFGPGTRLTVT.